This T cell receptor beta chain was recovered during a study of cytomegalovirus exposure and HLA in healthy donors. In the study overall: Unique TCRs from HLA-typed donors, around 93 million of them, were held in an early data release.

The study's findings and limits: The classifier reportedly diagnosed cytomegalovirus status with high specificity and sensitivity. DRB1 showed the most TCR associations and HLA-C the fewest in a later analysis, as rates varied by HLA locus.

In regard to this clone: Its antigen is not identified. A read error is likely, as this CDR3 ends without the conserved phenylalanine or tryptophan. The DNA is omitted, as the CDR3 cannot be located on it reliably, and the CDR3 follows TCRdb's listing.

Amplification used 60 Vbeta primers and 13 Jbeta primers. In the original processing: A follow-up analysis tallied tens of millions of unique TCR beta chains, approximately 10 million shared. Measured with immunoSEQ multiplex PCR; TCRdb has only the in-frame clones, and not every one. V and J calls and clone size are as listed in that table; D and trimming were resolved from the DNA. The sample records 150,000 to 200,000 clones, roughly 80% being singletons. Germline loops: CDR1 MDHEN, CDR2 SYDVKM. Ends included, the CDR3 has 12 residues. The rearrangement links TRBV28 to TRBJ2-7; the table's D call, TRBD2, was not checked against the DNA. Sequenced input: PBMCs. This receptor was obtained from a male donor in good health and CMV-seronegative. The chain's CDR3 is CASSENTGKNAI.